A selection of T cell receptor beta chains follows, all from one sample in a study of cytomegalovirus exposure and HLA in healthy donors. Only in-frame clones appear in the TCRdb table, and some are missing; sequencing was by immunoSEQ multiplex PCR. Found here are about 150,000 clones, 75% to 85% of them singletons; the top ten hold less than 9%. The sequenced sample was PBMCs. The receptors originated from a man aged 30 to 39 in good health and CMV-seropositive. Both conserved end residues are part of each CDR3. A D gene is named only where the DNA matches it firmly. Size is omitted from some rows. Given values are once, few, many or a class for expanded clones.

len | j_gene | v_gene | d_gene | abundance | CDR3aa | CDR3nt
15 | TRBJ1-4 | TRBV11-3 | TRBD1 | NA | CASSPRQGGNEKLFF | TGTGCCAGCAGCCCACGACAGGGAGGTAATGAAAAACTGTTTTTT
16 | TRBJ2-6 | TRBV9 | NA | NA | CASSATQGSGANVLTF | TGTGCCAGCAGTGCAACACAGGGAAGCGGGGCCAACGTCCTGACTTTC
17 | TRBJ2-1 | TRBV7-2 | NA | NA | CASSSRGLGTSYNEQFF | TGTGCCAGCAGCTCCCGAGGGCTGGGCACCTCCTACAATGAGCAGTTCTTC
16 | TRBJ2-1 | TRBV19 | TRBD2 | NA | CASSRSGLPFNNEQFF | TGTGCCAGTAGTAGATCGGGACTACCTTTCAACAATGAGCAGTTCTTC
14 | TRBJ2-7 | TRBV29-1 | NA | NA | CSVVIVKSSYEQYF | TGCAGCGTTGTAATAGTTAAGAGCTCCTACGAGCAGTACTTC
20 | TRBJ2-3 | TRBV4-1 | TRBD2 | NA | CASSPKLPGTSGGSTDTQYF | TGCGCCAGCAGCCCTAAGTTGCCAGGGACTAGCGGGGGTAGCACAGATACGCAGTATTTT
15 | TRBJ1-5 | TRBV7-2 | NA | NA | CASSRDSGMNQPQHF | TGTGCCAGCAGCCGGGACTCCGGGATGAATCAGCCCCAGCATTTT
16 | TRBJ2-3 | TRBV5-1 | TRBD2 | NA | CASSYGGGGRTDTQYF | TGCGCCAGCAGTTACGGGGGGGGAGGGAGGACAGATACGCAGTATTTT
12 | TRBJ2-1 | TRBV10-3 | NA | NA | CAIGESNRDPFF | TGTGCCATCGGTGAGTCTAACAGGGACCCGTTCTTC
13 | TRBJ1-2 | TRBV30 | NA | NA | CAWSQREDYGYTF | TGTGCCTGGAGTCAGAGGGAAGATTATGGCTACACCTTC
18 | TRBJ2-4 | TRBV23-1 | TRBD2 | NA | CASSQYLAGEESKNIQYF | TGCGCCAGCAGTCAATACCTAGCGGGAGAGGAAAGCAAAAACATTCAGTACTTC
15 | TRBJ1-2 | TRBV4-2 | NA | NA | CASSQDMGTFYGYTF | TGTGCCAGCAGCCAAGATATGGGGACATTCTATGGCTACACCTTC
14 | TRBJ2-5 | TRBV5-5 | TRBD1 | once | CASSLVQGSETQYF | TGTGCCAGCAGCTTGGTACAGGGGTCAGAGACCCAGTACTTC
14 | TRBJ2-3 | TRBV15 | NA | NA | CATSRDRVPDTQYF | TGTGCCACCAGCAGAGACAGGGTCCCTGATACGCAGTATTTT
14 | TRBJ1-4 | TRBV6-5 | TRBD1 | few | CASRSDRGSEKLFF | TGTGCCAGCAGATCGGACAGGGGCTCGGAAAAACTGTTTTTT
17 | TRBJ1-1 | TRBV19 | TRBD1 | once | CASTARTGGFKDTEAFF | TGTGCCAGTACCGCCCGGACAGGGGGCTTTAAGGACACTGAAGCTTTCTTT
20 | TRBJ2-1 | TRBV2 | TRBD2 | NA | CASVPESGLAGRSSYNEQFF | TGTGCCAGCGTGCCGGAGTCGGGACTAGCGGGGCGGTCCTCCTACAATGAGCAGTTCTTC
13 | TRBJ1-5 | TRBV6-1 | TRBD1 | NA | CASRNRGNQPQHF | TGTGCCAGCAGGAACAGGGGAAATCAGCCCCAGCATTTT
14 | TRBJ1-4 | TRBV7-9 | TRBD1 | NA | CASKRGQGGEKLFF | TGTGCCAGCAAAAGGGGACAGGGCGGAGAAAAACTGTTTTTT
16 | TRBJ2-1 | TRBV25-1 | TRBD2 | NA | CASSDPGLAVPNEQFF | TGTGCCAGCAGTGACCCGGGACTAGCGGTGCCTAATGAGCAGTTCTTC
13 | TRBJ1-1 | TRBV6-5 | NA | few | CASSSRGNTEAFF | TGTGCCAGCAGTTCAAGGGGGAACACTGAAGCTTTCTTT
14 | TRBJ1-1 | TRBV9 | NA | NA | CASSRSKGDTEAFF | TGTGCCAGCAGTCGATCAAAAGGAGACACTGAAGCTTTCTTT
15 | TRBJ1-5 | TRBV14 | NA | NA | CASSHPSSGNQPQHF | TGTGCCAGCAGCCACCCGTCTTCTGGCAATCAGCCCCAGCATTTT
15 | TRBJ2-1 | TRBV30 | NA | NA | CAWRVGLAYYNEQFF | TGTGCCTGGAGGGTTGGTCTAGCGTATTACAATGAGCAGTTCTTC
14 | TRBJ2-7 | TRBV7-9 | NA | once | CASSLGGAVPEQYF | TGTGCCAGCAGCTTAGGGGGCGCGGTTCCCGAGCAGTACTTC
13 | TRBJ1-1 | TRBV29-1 | NA | medium-sized | CSVVLNEGTEAFF | TGCAGCGTTGTTCTTAATGAGGGCACTGAAGCTTTCTTT
14 | TRBJ1-2 | TRBV18 | NA | NA | CASSPLTENYGYTF | TGTGCCAGCTCACCTTTGACAGAAAACTATGGCTACACCTTC
15 | TRBJ1-4 | TRBV11-3 | NA | NA | CASSLRTAFNEKLFF | TGTGCCAGCAGCCTGAGGACAGCCTTTAATGAAAAACTGTTTTTT
17 | TRBJ2-2 | TRBV19 | TRBD2 | NA | CASSTRTSGGPSGELFF | TGTGCCAGTAGTACCCGAACTAGCGGGGGACCGAGCGGGGAGCTGTTTTTT
15 | TRBJ1-1 | TRBV15 | NA | NA | CATSRDGISGTEAFF | TGTGCCACCAGCAGAGACGGGATCTCGGGAACTGAAGCTTTCTTT
13 | TRBJ2-3 | TRBV18 | NA | NA | CASEGSEADTQYF | TGTGCCTCGGAGGGCTCCGAGGCAGATACGCAGTATTTT
12 | TRBJ2-7 | TRBV2 | NA | NA | CASKVGAYEQYF | TGTGCCAGCAAGGTGGGGGCGTACGAGCAGTACTTC
15 | TRBJ1-3 | TRBV6-5 | TRBD1 | NA | CASRRQGDSGNTIYF | TGTGCCAGCAGAAGACAGGGAGACTCTGGAAACACCATATATTTT
15 | TRBJ1-5 | TRBV5-5 | NA | NA | CASSLFGHSNQPQHF | TGTGCCAGCAGCTTGTTCGGTCATAGCAATCAGCCCCAGCATTTT
13 | TRBJ2-7 | TRBV27 | TRBD2 | NA | CASSLPRGGEQYF | TGTGCCAGCAGCTTACCCCGGGGGGGAGAGCAGTACTTC
15 | TRBJ1-2 | TRBV19 | TRBD1 | NA | CASSIRAGTGDGYTF | TGTGCCAGTAGTATACGAGCCGGGACAGGGGATGGCTACACCTTC
15 | TRBJ2-7 | TRBV5-4 | TRBD1 | once | CASSRDRGDSYEQYF | TGTGCCAGCAGCAGGGACAGGGGCGATTCCTACGAGCAGTACTTC
19 | TRBJ1-1 | TRBV7-8 | TRBD1 | NA | CASSLVGVGRGLKDTEAFF | TGTGCCAGCAGCTTAGTGGGAGTAGGCAGGGGGCTTAAGGACACTGAAGCTTTCTTT
12 | TRBJ2-7 | TRBV18 | NA | NA | CASSPQGNEQYF | TGTGCCAGCTCACCCCAGGGGAACGAGCAGTACTTC
15 | TRBJ2-3 | TRBV5-8 | TRBD1 | NA | CASSTGQGKSDTQYF | TGTGCCAGCAGCACGGGACAGGGAAAATCAGATACGCAGTATTTT
15 | TRBJ1-4 | TRBV6-6 | NA | NA | CASSSVGGWNEKLFF | TGTGCCAGCAGTTCTGTGGGGGGATGGAATGAAAAACTGTTTTTT
16 | TRBJ1-1 | TRBV27 | NA | NA | CASSLDSTFLNTEAFF | TGTGCCAGCAGTTTAGACAGCACCTTCCTGAACACTGAAGCTTTCTTT
14 | TRBJ2-7 | TRBV7-2 | NA | NA | CASSTSGGSYEQYF | TGTGCCAGCAGCACAAGCGGTGGATCCTACGAGCAGTACTTC
15 | TRBJ2-7 | TRBV15 | TRBD1 | NA | CATSRDTGVFYEQYF | TGTGCCACCAGCAGAGATACAGGGGTCTTCTACGAGCAGTACTTC
10 | TRBJ2-5 | TRBV28 | NA | NA | CASSFKPWYF | TGTGCCAGCTCCTTCAAGCCATGGTACTTC
19 | TRBJ2-5 | TRBV14 | TRBD2 | once | CASSQEVEASGPGQETQYF | TGTGCCAGCAGCCAAGAAGTAGAGGCTAGCGGGCCCGGGCAAGAGACCCAGTACTTC
14 | TRBJ1-2 | TRBV28 | NA | NA | CASKPSFYGWGYTF | TGTGCCAGCAAGCCGTCCTTCTACGGTTGGGGCTACACCTTC
13 | TRBJ1-2 | TRBV30 | TRBD1 | NA | CAWSTGDRAAFLF | TGTGCCTGGAGTACTGGGGACAGGGCCGCCTTCCTCTTC
15 | TRBJ1-2 | TRBV6-4 | TRBD1 | NA | CASSETGTANYGYTF | TGTGCCAGCAGTGAAACCGGGACAGCTAACTATGGCTACACCTTC
16 | TRBJ2-4 | TRBV25-1 | NA | NA | CASSESEGGSKNIQYF | TGTGCCAGCAGTGAATCTGAAGGGGGATCCAAAAACATTCAGTACTTC
14 | TRBJ2-7 | TRBV6-1 | TRBD1 | NA | CASSIRDRTYEQYF | TGTGCCAGCAGTATTCGGGACAGGACCTACGAGCAGTACTTC
17 | TRBJ2-2 | TRBV4-1 | NA | NA | CASSHLTGRSNTGELFF | TGCGCCAGCAGCCACCTGACAGGCCGAAGCAACACCGGGGAGCTGTTTTTT
15 | TRBJ1-3 | TRBV4-3 | NA | NA | CASSPRQDRGNTIYF | TGCGCCAGCAGCCCGAGACAGGATCGAGGAAACACCATATATTTT
15 | TRBJ1-4 | TRBV7-3 | TRBD1 | NA | CASSPWTGGWEKLFF | TGTGCCAGCAGCCCGTGGACAGGCGGGTGGGAAAAACTGTTTTTT
17 | TRBJ2-3 | TRBV9 | TRBD1 | NA | CASSALKGGESADTQYF | TGTGCCAGCAGCGCCCTAAAAGGGGGCGAATCCGCAGATACGCAGTATTTT
15 | TRBJ2-1 | TRBV18 | TRBD2 | NA | CASSGEAGPYNEQFF | TGTGCCAGCTCAGGGGAAGCGGGGCCTTACAATGAGCAGTTCTTC